These 15 T cell receptor beta chains originate from one sample sequenced in a study of T-cell reconstitution after alpha-beta-depleted transplantation in children. Unique molecular identifiers were used in preparing the TCRbeta library. TCRdb independently ran MiXCR on the PCR reads; one entry per CDR3 protein. Seen here are 440,000 or so distinct CDR3 sequences, around 9.9% observed once, and the top ten hold roughly 5%. Sequenced material: PBMCs from the stem cell graft donor, taken from the stem cell graft. All receptors derive from a human donor who donated a stem cell graft to a child with acute myeloid leukemia.

This chain joins TRBV20-1 and TRBJ2-4; 10 bases fit TRBD2. V shed 3 bases, J shed 9 bases, and the junction held 5 bases outside the gene matches. This CDR3 comprises 13 residues. Germline CDR1 is DFQATT and CDR2 is SNEGSKA (reference sequence). This CDR3 reads CSASGIAGGIQYF. The DNA for the CDR3 is TGCAGTGCTAGCGGGATAGCGGGGGGCATTCAGTACTTC.

At least ten counts were recorded for this clonotype. The chain joins TRBV29-1 to TRBJ2-5; 10 bases are shared with TRBD2. Germline V gene lookup returns CDR1 SQVTM and CDR2 ANQGSEA. With 6 bases clipped from V and 7 bases from J, the junction kept 14 bases outside the gene matches. This CDR3 spans 15 amino acids. CDR3: CSVGHSSGSGVTQYF. DNA for the CDR3: TGCAGCGTCGGCCACTCTAGCGGGAGTGGTGTGACCCAGTACTTC.

This chain joins TRBV10-3 and TRBJ2-5; D is uncertain. Germline V lookup: CDR1 ENHRY, CDR2 SYGVKD. The CDR3 sequence is 13 residues long. V lost 11 bases and J lost 1, with 14 bases in between. CDR3 amino acids: CAGRTDGQETQYF. The CDR3 region has the DNA TGTGCCGGACGAACGGACGGCCAAGAGACCCAGTACTTC.

This clonotype appeared a few times. The rearrangement links TRBV5-5 to TRBJ1-2, with a possible D match to TRBD1 (5 bases). The germline gives CDR1 SGHKS, CDR2 YYEKEE (reference sequence). The V gene lost 4 bases and the J gene lost 4 bases, with 17 bases spanning the gap. The CDR3 consists of 15 residues. CDR3 sequence reads: CASSPFESGIYGYTF. The CDR3 bases are TGTGCCAGCAGCCCGTTTGAGTCAGGGATCTATGGCTACACCTTC.

This chain uses TRBV15 with TRBJ1-2; D call uncertain. Trimming removed 1 base at V and 5 bases at J, with 17 bases between. The CDR3 runs 16 residues. CDR1 and CDR2 from the germline V gene are LNHNV and YYDKDF (reference sequence). The chain's CDR3 is CATSRGYIREKYGYTF. The CDR3 bases are TGTGCCACCAGCAGAGGCTATATCCGGGAGAAATATGGCTACACCTTC.

The table lists this clonotype with a few counts. V usage is TRBV20-1 and J usage is TRBJ2-1, with 11 bases aligning to TRBD2. Germline CDR1 is DFQATT and CDR2 is SNEGSKA (reference sequence). The V segment lost 3 bases and the J segment 5 bases; nucleotides outside the gene matches: 15. The CDR3 contains 18 residues. In DNA, the CDR3 is TGCAGTGCTAGTTCGCTAGCGGGGGGTCCAAGGAGAAACAATGAGCAGTTCTTC. It yields the protein CSASSLAGGPRRNNEQFF.

The chain uses TRBV11-2 and TRBJ1-2; TRBD1 matches at 9 bases. The J segment lost 7 bases and the V segment lost 1 base, leaving 10 bases of the junction unmatched. The length of the CDR3 is 16 residues. Germline CDR1 and CDR2: SGHAT and FQNNGV. CDR3 loop: CASSLGPGQGSGGYTF. CDR3 sequence (DNA): TGTGCCAGCAGCTTAGGGCCGGGACAGGGCTCGGGTGGCTACACCTTC.

This clonotype was counted between two and nine times. The chain recombines TRBV11-1 with TRBJ2-4, with D perhaps TRBD1 or TRBD2 (5 bases each). This CDR3 contains 17 residues. V gave up 1 base and J gave up 3 bases, with 16 bases separating them. Germline CDR1 reads SGHAT; CDR2 reads FQDESV (reference sequence). This CDR3 reads CASSLGNSGQGKNIQYF. CDR3 bases: TGTGCCAGCAGCTTAGGGAATTCGGGGCAGGGCAAAAACATTCAGTACTTC.

The sample holds many counts of this clonotype. This chain uses TRBV7-9 with TRBJ2-2; 7 nucleotides match TRBD1. Per the germline V gene, CDR1 is SEHNR and CDR2 is FQNEAQ (reference sequence). The ends lost 5 bases at V and 5 bases at J; junction bases unmatched: 8. This CDR3 is built from 15 residues. The CDR3 reads CASSKTGLETGELFF. CDR3 nucleotide sequence: TGTGCCAGCAGCAAGACAGGGTTGGAAACCGGGGAGCTGTTTTTT.

This chain joins TRBV6-5 and TRBJ2-2; tentatively, D is TRBD1 or TRBD2 (5 bases each). V lost 4 bases, J lost 0 bases, and 12 bases lay in between. The CDR3 consists of 16 residues. Germline CDR1 reads MNHEY; CDR2 reads SVGAGI. CDR3 residues: CASSSPRGANTGELFF. The CDR3 bases are TGTGCCAGCAGTTCCCCCCGGGGCGCGAACACCGGGGAGCTGTTTTTT.

The V and J genes are TRBV2 and TRBJ2-7, with 9 bases matching TRBD1. The CDR3 contains 14 residues. Germline CDR1 is SNHLY and CDR2 is FYNNEI. V trimming: 3 bases; J trimming: 4 bases; junction bases outside the gene matches: 4. The CDR3 DNA reads as TGTGCCAGCAGTGAGCTGGGACAGGGTTACGAGCAGTACGTC. Translated, it gives CASSELGQGYEQYV.

A few counts support this clonotype. The chain combines TRBV4-1 with TRBJ2-5; D not resolved. Germline values: CDR1 MGHRA, CDR2 YSYEKL. The CDR3 consists of 14 residues. V was trimmed by 4 bases and J by 2 bases, leaving 11 bases between them. The CDR3 protein is CASSRPENQETQYF. CDR3 DNA sequence: TGCGCCAGCAGCCGACCAGAAAATCAAGAGACCCAGTACTTC.

This clonotype turned up a few times. The rearrangement uses TRBV6-2 or TRBV6-3 and TRBJ2-7, with D perhaps being TRBD1 or TRBD2 (5 bases each). With 7 bases removed from V and 0 bases from J, the gap between germline ends came to 13 bases. The CDR3 sequence is 14 residues long. CDR1 MNHEY and CDR2 SVGEGT come from the germline V gene. The CDR3 coding sequence is TGTGCCAGCACCCTTCGTGGGGGCTCCTACGAGCAGTACTTC. The encoded protein is CASTLRGGSYEQYF.

For this clonotype: A much larger clone sits a single nucleotide away, making a read error possible. This chain connects TRBV6-2 or TRBV6-3 to TRBJ2-1, with unresolved D. Looked up from germline, CDR1 is MNHEY and CDR2 is SVGEGT. The V end was cut by 3 bases, the J end by 13 bases, with 13 bases between. The CDR3 sequence is 12 residues long. The CDR3 DNA reads TGTGCCAGCAGTTATGATCGCGGTCGCCAGTTCTTC. This gives the protein CASSYDRGRQFF.

A word on this clonotype: An end of the junction differs from the germline gene, which may be a read error. This rearrangement joins TRBV12-3 or TRBV12-4 to TRBJ1-2; a weak D match, TRBD1 (6 bases). This CDR3 is 11 amino acids long. For the CDR3, the DNA is TGTGCCAGCATTTTAGGGGGTGGCTACACCTTC. Amino acid sequence: CASILGGGYTF.